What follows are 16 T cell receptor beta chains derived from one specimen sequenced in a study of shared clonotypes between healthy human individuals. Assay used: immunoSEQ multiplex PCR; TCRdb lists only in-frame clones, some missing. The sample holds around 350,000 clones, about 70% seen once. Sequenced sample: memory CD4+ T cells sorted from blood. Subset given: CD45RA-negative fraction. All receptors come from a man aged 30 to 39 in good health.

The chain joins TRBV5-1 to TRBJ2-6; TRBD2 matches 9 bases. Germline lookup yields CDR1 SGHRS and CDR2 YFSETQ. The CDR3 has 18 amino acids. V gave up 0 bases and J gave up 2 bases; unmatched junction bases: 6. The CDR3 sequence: CASSLVSGRRAGANVLTF. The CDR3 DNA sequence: TGCGCCAGCAGCTTGGTCAGCGGGAGGAGGGCTGGGGCCAACGTCCTGACTTTC. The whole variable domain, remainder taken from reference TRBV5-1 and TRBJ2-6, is KAGVTQTPRYLIKTRGQQVTLSCSPISGHRSVSWYQQTPGQGLQFLFEYFSETQRNKGNFPGRFSGRQFSNSRSEMNVSTLELGDSALYLCASSLVSGRRAGANVLTFGAGSRLTVL.

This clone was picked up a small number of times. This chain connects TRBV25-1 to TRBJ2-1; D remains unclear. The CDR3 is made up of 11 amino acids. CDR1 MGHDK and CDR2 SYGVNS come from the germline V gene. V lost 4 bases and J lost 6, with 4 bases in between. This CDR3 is CASSAFNEQFF. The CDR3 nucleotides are TGTGCCAGCAGTGCCTTCAATGAGCAGTTCTTC. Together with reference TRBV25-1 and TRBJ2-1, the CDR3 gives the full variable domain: EADIYQTPRYLVIGTGKKITLECSQTMGHDKMYWYQQDPGMELHLIHYSYGVNSTEKGDLSSESTVSRIRTEHFPLTLESARPSHTSQYLCASSAFNEQFFGPGTRLTVL.

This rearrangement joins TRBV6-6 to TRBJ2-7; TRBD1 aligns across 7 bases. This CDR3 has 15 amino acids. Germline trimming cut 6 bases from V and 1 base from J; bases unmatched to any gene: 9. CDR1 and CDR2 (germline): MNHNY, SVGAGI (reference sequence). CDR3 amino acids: CASSTGQVSSYEQYF. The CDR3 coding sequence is TGTGCCAGCAGCACTGGACAGGTCAGTTCCTACGAGCAGTACTTC.

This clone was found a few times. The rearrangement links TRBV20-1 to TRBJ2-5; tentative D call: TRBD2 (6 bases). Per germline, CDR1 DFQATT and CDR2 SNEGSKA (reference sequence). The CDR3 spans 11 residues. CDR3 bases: TGCAGAGGAGGGGTGGGGGAGACCCAGTACTTC. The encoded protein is CRGGVGETQYF.

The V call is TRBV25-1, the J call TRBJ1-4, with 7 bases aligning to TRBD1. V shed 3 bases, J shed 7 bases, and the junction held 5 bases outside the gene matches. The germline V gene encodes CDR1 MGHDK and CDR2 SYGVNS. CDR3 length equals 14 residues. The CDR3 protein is CASSDPRTGEKLFF. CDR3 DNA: TGTGCCAGCAGTGACCCACGGACAGGTGAAAAACTGTTTTTT.

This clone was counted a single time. The CDR3, as DNA: TGTGCCATCGCGAAGGGACTAGCGGGAGCCGGGGAGCTGTTTTTT. Amino acid sequence: CAIAKGLAGAGELFF. The J gene is TRBJ2-2, the V gene TRBV5-6, with 14 bases lining up with TRBD2. The V segment lost 9 bases and the J segment 6 bases; nucleotides outside the gene matches: 7. The CDR3 is made up of 15 amino acids. CDR1 and CDR2 (germline): SGHDT, YYEEEE.

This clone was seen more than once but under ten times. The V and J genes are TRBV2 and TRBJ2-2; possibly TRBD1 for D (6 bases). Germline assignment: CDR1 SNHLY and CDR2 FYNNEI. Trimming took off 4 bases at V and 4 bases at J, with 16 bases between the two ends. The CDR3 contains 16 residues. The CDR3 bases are TGTGCCAGCAGTGGGGGCCAGGGGAGAGGCACCGGGGAGCTGTTTTTT. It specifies CASSGGQGRGTGELFF.

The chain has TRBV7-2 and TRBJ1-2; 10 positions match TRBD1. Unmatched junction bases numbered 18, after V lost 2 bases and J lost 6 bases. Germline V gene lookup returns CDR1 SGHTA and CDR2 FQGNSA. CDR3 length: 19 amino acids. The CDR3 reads CASSLYGTGASGTGDGYTF. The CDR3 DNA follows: TGTGCCAGCAGCTTATATGGCACCGGAGCATCTGGGACAGGGGATGGCTACACCTTC.

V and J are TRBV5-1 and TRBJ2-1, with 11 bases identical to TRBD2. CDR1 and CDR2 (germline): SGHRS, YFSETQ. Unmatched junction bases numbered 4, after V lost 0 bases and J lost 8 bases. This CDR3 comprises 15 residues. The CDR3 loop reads CASSLVAGGPYEQFF. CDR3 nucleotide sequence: TGCGCCAGCAGCTTGGTAGCGGGAGGGCCATATGAGCAGTTCTTC.

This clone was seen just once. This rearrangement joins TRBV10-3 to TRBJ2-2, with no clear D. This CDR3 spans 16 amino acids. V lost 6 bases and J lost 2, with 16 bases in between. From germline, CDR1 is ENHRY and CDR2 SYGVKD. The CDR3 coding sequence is TGTGCCATCAGCTCTAATCTTCCCCCAAACACCGGGGAGCTGTTTTTT. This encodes CAISSNLPPNTGELFF.

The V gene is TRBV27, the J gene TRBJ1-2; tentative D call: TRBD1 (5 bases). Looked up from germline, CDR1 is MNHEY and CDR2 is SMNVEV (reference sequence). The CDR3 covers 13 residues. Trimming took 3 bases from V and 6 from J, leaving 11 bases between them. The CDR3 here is CASSFSGNDGYTF. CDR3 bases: TGTGCCAGCAGTTTTTCAGGGAACGATGGCTACACCTTC.

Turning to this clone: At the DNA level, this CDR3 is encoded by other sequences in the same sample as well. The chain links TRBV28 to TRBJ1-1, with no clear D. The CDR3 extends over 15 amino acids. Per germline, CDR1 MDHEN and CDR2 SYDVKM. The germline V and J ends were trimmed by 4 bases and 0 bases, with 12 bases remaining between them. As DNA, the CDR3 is TGTGCCAGCAGTTCCCCGGGAGTCATGAACACTGAAGCTTTCTTT. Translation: CASSSPGVMNTEAFF.

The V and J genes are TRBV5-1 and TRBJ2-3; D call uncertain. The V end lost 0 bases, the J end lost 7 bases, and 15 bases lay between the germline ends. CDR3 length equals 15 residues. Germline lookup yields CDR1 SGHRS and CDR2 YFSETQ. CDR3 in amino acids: CASSLESATLNTQYF. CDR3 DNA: TGCGCCAGCAGCTTGGAGTCAGCCACACTCAATACGCAGTATTTT.

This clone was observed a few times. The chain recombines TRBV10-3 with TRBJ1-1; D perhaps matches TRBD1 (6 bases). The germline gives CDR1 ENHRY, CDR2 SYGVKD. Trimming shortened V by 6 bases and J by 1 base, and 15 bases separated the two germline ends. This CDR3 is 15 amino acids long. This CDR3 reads CAIRDATGKNTEAFF. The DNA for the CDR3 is TGTGCCATCAGGGATGCCACAGGGAAGAACACTGAAGCTTTCTTT.

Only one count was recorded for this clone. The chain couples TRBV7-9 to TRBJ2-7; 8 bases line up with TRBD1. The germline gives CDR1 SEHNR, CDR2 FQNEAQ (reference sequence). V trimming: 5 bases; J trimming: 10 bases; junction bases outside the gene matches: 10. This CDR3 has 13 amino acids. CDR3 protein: CASSRRGQGFQYF. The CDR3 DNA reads TGTGCCAGCAGCCGCCGAGGACAGGGTTTTCAGTACTTC.

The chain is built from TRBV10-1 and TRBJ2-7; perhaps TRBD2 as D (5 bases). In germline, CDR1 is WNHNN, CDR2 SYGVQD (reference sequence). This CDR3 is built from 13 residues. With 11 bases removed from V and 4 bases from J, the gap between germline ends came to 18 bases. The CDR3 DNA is TGCGCCTCCTCGGACTCACCGACTTACGAGCAGTACTTC. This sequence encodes CASSDSPTYEQYF.